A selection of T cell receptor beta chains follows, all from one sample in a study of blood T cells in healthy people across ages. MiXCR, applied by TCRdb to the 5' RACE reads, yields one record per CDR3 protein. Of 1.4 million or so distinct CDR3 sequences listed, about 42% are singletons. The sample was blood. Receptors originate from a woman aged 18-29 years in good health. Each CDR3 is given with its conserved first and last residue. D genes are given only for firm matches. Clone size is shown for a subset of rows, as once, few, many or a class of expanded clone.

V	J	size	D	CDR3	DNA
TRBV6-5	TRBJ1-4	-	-	CASTDPGHNEKLFF	TGTGCCAGCACCGACCCGGGACACAATGAAAAACTGTTTTTT
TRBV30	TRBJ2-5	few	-	CAWSLETQYF	TGTGCCTGGAGTTTGGAGACCCAGTACTTC
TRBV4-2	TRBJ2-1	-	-	CASSQGIRHEQFF	TGTGCCAGCAGCCAGGGGATTAGGCATGAGCAGTTCTTC
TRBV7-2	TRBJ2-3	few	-	CASSLPNREASTSSTDTQYF	TGTGCCAGCAGCTTACCCAACCGGGAAGCTAGCACCTCTAGCACAGATACGCAGTATTTT
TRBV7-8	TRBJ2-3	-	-	CASSLAGFSTETQYF	TGTGCCAGCAGCTTAGCGGGATTTAGCACAGAGACGCAGTATTTT
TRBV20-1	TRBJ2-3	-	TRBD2	CSAALPTSGVRSDTQYF	TGCAGTGCAGCCCTCCCGACTAGCGGGGTGAGGTCAGATACGCAGTATTTT
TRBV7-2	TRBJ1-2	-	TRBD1	CASGLAGQKYGYTF	TGTGCCAGCGGCTTAGCGGGACAGAAGTATGGCTACACCTTC
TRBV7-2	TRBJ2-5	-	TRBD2	CASSLVSSGGQETQYF	TGTGCCAGCAGCTTAGTTTCTAGCGGGGGCCAAGAGACCCAGTACTTC
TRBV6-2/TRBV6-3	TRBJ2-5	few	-	CAIRDRSSQETQYF	TGTGCCATCCGAGACCGTTCCTCGCAAGAGACCCAGTACTTC
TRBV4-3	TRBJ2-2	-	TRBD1	CASGTGTGVTGELFF	TGCGCCAGCGGAACCGGGACAGGGGTGACCGGGGAGCTGTTTTTT
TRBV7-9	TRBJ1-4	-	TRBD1	CASSSHPGQENEKLFF	TGTGCCAGCAGCTCTCACCCGGGACAGGAGAATGAAAAACTGTTTTTT
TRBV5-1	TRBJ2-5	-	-	CASSLGGLRFQETQYF	TGCGCCAGCAGCTTGGGAGGGCTTAGGTTCCAAGAGACCCAGTACTTC
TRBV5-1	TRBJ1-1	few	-	CASSSGGVSEAFF	TGCGCCAGCAGCTCGGGGGGGGTTTCTGAAGCTTTCTTT
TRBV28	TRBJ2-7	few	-	CASSSMTEPYEQYF	TGTGCCAGCAGTTCAATGACAGAACCCTACGAGCAGTACTTC
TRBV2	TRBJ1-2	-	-	CAPGERNYGYTF	TGTGCCCCCGGGGAGAGGAACTATGGCTACACCTTC
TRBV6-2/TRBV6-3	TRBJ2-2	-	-	CASSYLQTGELFF	TGTGCCAGCAGTTACCTTCAAACCGGGGAGCTGTTTTTT